The clone carrying this T cell receptor (beta chain) has ten or more counts. Germline loops: CDR1 SGHTA, CDR2 FQGNSA. The CDR3 spans 20 residues. The V and J ends lost 0 bases and 0 bases, in that order; junction bases with no gene match: 17. The sample belongs to a study of T-cell reconstitution after alpha-beta-depleted transplantation in children. The TCRbeta library incorporated unique molecular identifiers. TCRdb ran MiXCR on the PCR reads and lists one entry per CDR3 protein. The sample lists hundreds of thousands of distinct CDR3 sequences, roughly a tenth occurring once. The rearrangement joins TRBV7-2 to TRBJ2-7, with 7 bases that match TRBD2. The specimen comprised PBMCs from the stem cell graft donor, sampled from the stem cell graft. This sequence was found in a human donor who donated a stem cell graft to a child with acute myeloid leukemia. The chain's CDR3 is CASSLALGGTSAPSSYEQYF. The CDR3 DNA is TGTGCCAGCAGCTTAGCGCTCGGGGGTACTAGCGCGCCTAGCTCCTACGAGCAGTACTTC.